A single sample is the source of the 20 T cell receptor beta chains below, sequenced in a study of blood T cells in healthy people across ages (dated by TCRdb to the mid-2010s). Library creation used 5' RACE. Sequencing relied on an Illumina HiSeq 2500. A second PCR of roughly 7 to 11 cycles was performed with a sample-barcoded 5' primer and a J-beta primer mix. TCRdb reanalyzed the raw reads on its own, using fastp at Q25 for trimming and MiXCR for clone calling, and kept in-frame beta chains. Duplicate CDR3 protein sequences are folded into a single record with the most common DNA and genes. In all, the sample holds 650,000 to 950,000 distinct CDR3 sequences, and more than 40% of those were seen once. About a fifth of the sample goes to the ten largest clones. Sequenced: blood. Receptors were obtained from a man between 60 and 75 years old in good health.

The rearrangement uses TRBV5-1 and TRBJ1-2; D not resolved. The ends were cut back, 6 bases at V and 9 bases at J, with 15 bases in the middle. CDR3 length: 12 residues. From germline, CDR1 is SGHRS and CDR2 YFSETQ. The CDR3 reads CASTQDHSRYTF. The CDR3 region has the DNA TGCGCCAGCACCCAAGACCATTCGCGCTACACCTTC.

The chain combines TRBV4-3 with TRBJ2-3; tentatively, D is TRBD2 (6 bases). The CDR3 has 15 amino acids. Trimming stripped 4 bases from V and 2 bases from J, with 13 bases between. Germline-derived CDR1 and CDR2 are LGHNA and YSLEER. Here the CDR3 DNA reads TGCGCCAGCAGCCCGGTGGCGGGGTACACAGATACGCAGTATTTT. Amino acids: CASSPVAGYTDTQYF.

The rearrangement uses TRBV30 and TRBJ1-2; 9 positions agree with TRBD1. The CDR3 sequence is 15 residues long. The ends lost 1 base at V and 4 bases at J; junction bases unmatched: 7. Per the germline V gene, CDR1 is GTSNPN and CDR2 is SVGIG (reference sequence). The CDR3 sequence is CAWSEQTGGVYGYTF. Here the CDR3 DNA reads TGTGCCTGGAGTGAACAGACAGGGGGGGTCTATGGCTACACCTTC.

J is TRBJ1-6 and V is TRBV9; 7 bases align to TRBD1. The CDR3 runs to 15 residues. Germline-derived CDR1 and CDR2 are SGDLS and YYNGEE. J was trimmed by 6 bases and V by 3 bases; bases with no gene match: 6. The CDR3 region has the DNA TGTGCCAGCAGCGCATATGGGACAGTTAATTCACCCCTCCACTTT. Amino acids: CASSAYGTVNSPLHF.

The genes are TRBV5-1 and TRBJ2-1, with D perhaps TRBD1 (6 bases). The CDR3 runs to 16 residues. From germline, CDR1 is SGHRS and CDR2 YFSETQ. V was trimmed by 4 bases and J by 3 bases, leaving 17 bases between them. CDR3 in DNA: TGCGCCAGCAGCGCAACTGGGGGCCAAAGCTACAATGAGCAGTTCTTC. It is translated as CASSATGGQSYNEQFF.

This CDR3 reads CSAKQGTTNEKLFF. The CDR3 DNA follows: TGCAGTGCTAAACAGGGAACAACTAATGAAAAACTGTTTTTT. The chain couples TRBV20-1 to TRBJ1-4, with D possibly TRBD1 on 6 matching bases. This CDR3 spans 14 amino acids. Germline CDR1 DFQATT, CDR2 SNEGSKA (reference sequence). Between the trimmed V and J ends, which lost 4 bases and 0 bases, there was a span of 9 bases.

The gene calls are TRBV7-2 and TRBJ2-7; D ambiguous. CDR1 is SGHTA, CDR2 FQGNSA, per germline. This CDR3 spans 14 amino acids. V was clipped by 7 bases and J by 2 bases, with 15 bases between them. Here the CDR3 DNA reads TGTGCCAGCACCCGCACGGTTGGCCCCTACGAGCAGTACTTC. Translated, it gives CASTRTVGPYEQYF.

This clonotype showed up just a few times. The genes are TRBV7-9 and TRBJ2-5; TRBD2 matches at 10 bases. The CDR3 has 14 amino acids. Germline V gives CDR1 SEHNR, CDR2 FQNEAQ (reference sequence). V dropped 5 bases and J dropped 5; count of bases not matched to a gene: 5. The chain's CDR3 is CASSILAGLETQYF. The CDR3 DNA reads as TGTGCCAGCAGCATACTAGCGGGGTTGGAGACCCAGTACTTC.

The CDR3 sequence: CASSQLGGEKETQYF. For the CDR3, the DNA is TGCGCCAGCAGCCAACTCGGGGGGGAAAAAGAGACCCAGTACTTC. The genes are TRBV4-1 and TRBJ2-7, with 8 bases that match TRBD2. TRBJ2-5 explains the end of the DNA better; the J call may be wrong. Germline values: CDR1 MGHRA, CDR2 YSYEKL. The length of the CDR3 is 15 residues.

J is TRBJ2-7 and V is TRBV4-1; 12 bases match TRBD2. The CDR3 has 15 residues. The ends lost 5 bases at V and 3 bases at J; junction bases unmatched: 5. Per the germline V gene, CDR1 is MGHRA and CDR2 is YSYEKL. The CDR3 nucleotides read TGCGCCAGCAGCGAAGGACTAGCGGGATACTACGAGCAGTACTTC. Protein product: CASSEGLAGYYEQYF.

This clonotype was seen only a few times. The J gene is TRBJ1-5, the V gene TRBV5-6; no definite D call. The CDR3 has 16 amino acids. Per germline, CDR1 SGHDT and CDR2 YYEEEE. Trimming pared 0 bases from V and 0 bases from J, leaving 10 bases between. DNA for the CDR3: TGTGCCAGCAGCTTGGACACACTGAATAGCAATCAGCCCCAGCATTTT. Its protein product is CASSLDTLNSNQPQHF. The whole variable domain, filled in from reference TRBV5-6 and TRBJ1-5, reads DAGVTQSPTHLIKTRGQQVTLRCSPKSGHDTVSWYQQALGQGPQFIFQYYEEEERQRGNFPDRFSGHQFPNYSSELNVNALLLGDSALYLCASSLDTLNSNQPQHFGDGTRLSIL.

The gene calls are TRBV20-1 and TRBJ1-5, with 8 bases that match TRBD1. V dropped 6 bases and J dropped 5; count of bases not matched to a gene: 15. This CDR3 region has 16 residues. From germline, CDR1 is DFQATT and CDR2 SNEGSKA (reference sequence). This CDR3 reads CSAVTGGGSVDQPQHF. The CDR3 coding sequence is TGCAGTGCAGTCACAGGGGGAGGCAGCGTAGATCAGCCCCAGCATTTT.

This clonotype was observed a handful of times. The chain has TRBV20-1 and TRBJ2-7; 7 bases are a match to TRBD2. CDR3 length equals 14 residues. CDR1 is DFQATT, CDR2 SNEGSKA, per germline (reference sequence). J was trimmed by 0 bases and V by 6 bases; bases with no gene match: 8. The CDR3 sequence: CSAQQRGSSYEQYF. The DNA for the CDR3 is TGCAGTGCACAGCAGCGGGGTAGCTCCTACGAGCAGTACTTC.

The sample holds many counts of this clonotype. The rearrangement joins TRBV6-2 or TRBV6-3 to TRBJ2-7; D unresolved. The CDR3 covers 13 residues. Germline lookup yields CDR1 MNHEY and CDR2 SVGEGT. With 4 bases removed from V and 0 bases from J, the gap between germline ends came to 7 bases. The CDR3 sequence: CASSSSPSYEQYF. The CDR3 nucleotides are TGTGCCAGCAGTTCGTCCCCCTCCTACGAGCAGTACTTC.

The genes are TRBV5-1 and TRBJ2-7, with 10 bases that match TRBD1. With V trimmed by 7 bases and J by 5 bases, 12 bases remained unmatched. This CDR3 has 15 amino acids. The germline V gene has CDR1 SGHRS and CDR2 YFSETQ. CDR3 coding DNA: TGCGCCAGCTGCAAGGGACAGGGGCACTACGACGAGCAGTACTTC. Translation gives CASCKGQGHYDEQYF.

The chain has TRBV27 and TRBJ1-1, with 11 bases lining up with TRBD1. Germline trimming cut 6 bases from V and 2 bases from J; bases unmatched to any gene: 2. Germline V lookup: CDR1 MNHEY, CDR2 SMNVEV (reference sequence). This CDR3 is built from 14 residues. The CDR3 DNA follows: TGTGCCAGCAGGGGACAGGGGGATAACACTGAAGCTTTCTTT. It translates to CASRGQGDNTEAFF.

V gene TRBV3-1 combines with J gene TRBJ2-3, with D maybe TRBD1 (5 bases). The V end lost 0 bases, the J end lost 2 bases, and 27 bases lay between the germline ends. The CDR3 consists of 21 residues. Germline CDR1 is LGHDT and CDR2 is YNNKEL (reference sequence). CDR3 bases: TGTGCCAGCAGCCAAGATTGCACAGGACGCAACCCCTGGGGTTTCACAGATACGCAGTATTTT. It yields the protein CASSQDCTGRNPWGFTDTQYF.

Written as DNA, the CDR3 is TGCAGTGCTCCCCCAACGGGCTCCAGAGATCGGGAGCAGTACTTC. Its protein product is CSAPPTGSRDREQYF. The V and J genes are TRBV20-1 and TRBJ2-7; D gene ambiguous. The V end lost 5 bases, the J end lost 7 bases, and 24 bases lay between the germline ends. Germline values: CDR1 DFQATT, CDR2 SNEGSKA (reference sequence). CDR3 length: 15 residues.

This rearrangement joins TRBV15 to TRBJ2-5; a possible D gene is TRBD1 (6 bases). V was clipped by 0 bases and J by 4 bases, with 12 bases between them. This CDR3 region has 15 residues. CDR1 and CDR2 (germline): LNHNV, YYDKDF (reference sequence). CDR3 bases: TGTGCCACCAGCAGAGATTTCGGACAGCCAGAGACCCAGTACTTC. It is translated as CATSRDFGQPETQYF.

As DNA, the CDR3 is TGTGCCAGCAGCTTAGGGGCGACTAGCTTGGAGACCCAGTACTTC. Residues: CASSLGATSLETQYF. V and J are TRBV7-9 and TRBJ2-5; 7 bases are a match to TRBD2. The CDR3 has 15 residues. The V gene's germline CDR1 is SEHNR and CDR2 FQNEAQ (reference sequence). V lost 1 base to trimming and J lost 5 bases; unmatched junction nucleotides: 7.